A single sample is the source of the 2 T cell receptor beta chains below, sequenced in a study of Tregs in tolerant kidney transplant recipients. Produced via immunoSEQ multiplex PCR; TCRdb's table is partial and in-frame only. The sample lists about 68,000 clones; 84% were seen once. The sequenced material came from CD4+ T cells from blood. Receptors originate from a human donor in good health.

The rearrangement links TRBV11-3 to TRBJ1-1; tentatively, D is TRBD1 (6 bases). Per the germline V gene, CDR1 is SGHNT and CDR2 is YENEEA. V lost 5 bases to trimming and J lost 2 bases, with 9 bases between them. CDR3 length: 13 residues. The CDR3 loop reads CASSQGYNTEAFF. The DNA of the CDR3 is TGTGCCAGCAGCCAGGGGTACAACACTGAAGCTTTCTTT. The full variable domain, with the rest looked up from reference TRBV11-3 and TRBJ1-1, is EAGVVQSPRYKIIEKKQPVAFWCNPISGHNTLYWYLQNLGQGPELLIRYENEEAVDDSQLPKDRFSAERLKGVDSTLKIQPAELGDSAVYLCASSQGYNTEAFFGQGTRLTVV.

This sequence joins TRBV7-8 and TRBJ1-5; perhaps TRBD1 as D (6 bases). V lost 2 bases and J lost 4, with 15 bases in between. Germline-derived CDR1 and CDR2 are SGHVS and FQNEAQ. The CDR3 consists of 16 residues. In DNA form, the CDR3 reads TGTGCCAGCAGCTTACGGGACACCTTAGGGAATCAGCCCCAGCATTTT. It encodes CASSLRDTLGNQPQHF.